The T cell receptor (beta chain) described here comes from a study of identical twins. Study-level points and caveats: Where out-of-frame alpha sequences were twin-shared, they showed excess low generation probability. Sharing of beta out-of-frame sequences by twins showed a weaker excess. There was more out-of-frame TCR alpha sharing in monozygotic twins than models estimated.

The sample holds a few counts of this clonotype. Its antigen is as yet unknown. The CDR3 extends over 16 amino acids. CDR1 and CDR2 from the germline V gene are SGHRS and YFSETQ. With 1 base removed from V and 1 base from J, the gap between germline ends came to 12 bases. Template switching, a step in the protocol, added a universal primer site, and cDNA carried unique molecular identifiers. MiXCR, applied by TCRdb to the 5' RACE reads, yields one record per CDR3 protein. The sample carries approximately 210,000 distinct CDR3 sequences, around a tenth recorded once. Sequenced: memory (CD45RO+) T cells sorted from blood. This chain connects TRBV5-1 to TRBJ2-1; D uncertain. The TCR comes from a young woman in good health. In nucleotides, the CDR3 is TGCGCCAGCAGCTTGTCTGGGGATTCTTCCTACAATGAGCAGTTCTTC. It yields the protein CASSLSGDSSYNEQFF.